This TCR beta chain was observed in a study of OX40 agonist ivuxolimab in advanced cancers. At the level of the study: The study reported partial responses in three patients: one hepatocellular carcinoma, two cutaneous melanoma.

The germline gives CDR1 MNHNS, CDR2 SASEGT. The length of the CDR3 is 14 residues. V lost 5 bases and J lost 2; bases outside the gene matches: 5. This table comes from immunoSEQ multiplex PCR, and its TCRdb copy is limited to in-frame clones, with some not included. This sample has about 97,000 clones, with 85% to 90% found just once. The sequencing here drew on CD4+ or CD8+ T cells sorted from blood, taken in a trial of the OX40 agonist ivuxolimab. The chain carries TRBV6-1 and TRBJ2-7; 8 bases are shared with TRBD1. The sequence derives from an adult with an advanced solid tumor such as melanoma, head and neck, liver or kidney cancer. The CDR3 reads CASSNRQGPYEQYF. Here the CDR3 DNA reads TGTGCCAGCAGTAATAGACAGGGGCCCTACGAGCAGTACTTC.